This TCR beta chain came from a study of T-cell memory formation after mild COVID-19. Trimming took off 3 bases at V and 6 bases at J, with 12 bases between the two ends. The CDR3 has 13 amino acids. TCRdb passed the 5' RACE reads through MiXCR, listing each CDR3 protein once. Altogether some 190,000 distinct CDR3 sequences are present, approximately 16% being singletons, with the ten largest covering approximately 2%. The rearrangement links TRBV12-3 or TRBV12-4 to TRBJ2-7; TRBD2 is a possible D gene (6 bases). Sequenced input: PBMCs or a T cell subset sorted from them (not recorded which). This TCR came from an adult woman who had mild COVID-19 (a few samples of this study predate the infection). Cell type and time point are not known. The CDR3 bases are TGTGCCAGCAGTTTCTTGTCGGGAGTCGAGCAGTACTTC. This translates into CASSFLSGVEQYF.